The following is a T cell receptor beta chain sequence with its context. Sequencing was performed with immunoSEQ multiplex PCR; in TCRdb, only in-frame clones are kept and a portion is missing. The data hold around 71,000 clones, with more than 60% observed a single time. The sample originates from a study of blood T cell repertoires in COVID-19. This CDR3 region has 16 residues. Unmatched junction bases numbered 1, after V lost 2 bases and J lost 0 bases. CDR1 and CDR2 from the germline V gene are MNHEY and SVGEGT. The clonotype comes from an elderly woman with active or convalescent COVID-19. The V and J genes are TRBV6-2 or TRBV6-3 and TRBJ2-4, with TRBD2 matching 10 bases. The material sequenced was peripheral blood. CDR3: CASSYLAGVAKNIQYF. The CDR3 coding sequence is TGTGCCAGCAGTTACCTAGCGGGGGTAGCCAAAAACATTCAGTACTTC.